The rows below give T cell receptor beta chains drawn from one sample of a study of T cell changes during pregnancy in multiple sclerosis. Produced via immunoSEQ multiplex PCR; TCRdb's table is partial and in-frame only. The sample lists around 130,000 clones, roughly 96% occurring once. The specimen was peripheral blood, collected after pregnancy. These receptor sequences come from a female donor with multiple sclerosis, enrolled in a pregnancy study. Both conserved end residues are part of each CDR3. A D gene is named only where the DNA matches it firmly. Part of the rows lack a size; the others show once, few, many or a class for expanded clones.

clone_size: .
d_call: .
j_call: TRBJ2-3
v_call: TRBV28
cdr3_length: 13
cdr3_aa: CASSTTAPYTQYF
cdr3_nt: TGTGCCAGCAGTACTACCGCTCCCTACACGCAGTATTTT

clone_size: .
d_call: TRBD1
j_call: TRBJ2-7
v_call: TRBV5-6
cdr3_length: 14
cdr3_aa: CASSSDRGSYEQYF
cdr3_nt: TGTGCCAGCAGCTCCGACAGGGGCTCCTACGAGCAGTACTTC

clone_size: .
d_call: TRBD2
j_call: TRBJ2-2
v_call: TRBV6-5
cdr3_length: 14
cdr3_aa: CASSYSGGGGELFF
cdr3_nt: TGTGCCAGCAGTTACTCTGGGGGGGGAGGGGAGCTGTTTTTT

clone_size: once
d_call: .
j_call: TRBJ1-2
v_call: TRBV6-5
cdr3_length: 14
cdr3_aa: CASSLSTGIKGYTF
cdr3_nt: TGTGCCAGCAGTTTGAGCACAGGGATTAAAGGCTACACCTTC

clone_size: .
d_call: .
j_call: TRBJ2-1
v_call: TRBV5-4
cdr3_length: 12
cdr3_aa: CASRNAYNEQFF
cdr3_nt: TGTGCCAGCAGGAACGCGTACAATGAGCAGTTCTTC

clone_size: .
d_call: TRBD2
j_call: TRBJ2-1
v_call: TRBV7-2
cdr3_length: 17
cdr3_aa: CASSLKGTSGRGNEQFF
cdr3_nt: TGTGCCAGCAGCTTAAAAGGGACTAGCGGGAGGGGCAATGAGCAGTTCTTC

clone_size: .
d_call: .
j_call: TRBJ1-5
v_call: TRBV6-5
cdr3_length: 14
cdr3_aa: CASTPGGRDQPQHF
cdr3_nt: TGTGCCAGCACCCCCGGTGGTCGGGATCAGCCCCAGCATTTT

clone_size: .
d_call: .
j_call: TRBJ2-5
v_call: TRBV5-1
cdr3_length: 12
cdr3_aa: CASSLKGETQYF
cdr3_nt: TGCGCCAGCAGCCTGAAGGGGGAGACCCAGTACTTC

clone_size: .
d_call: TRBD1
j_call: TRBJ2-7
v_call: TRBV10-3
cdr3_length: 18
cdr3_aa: CAISNPGTGGVSPYEQYF
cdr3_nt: TGTGCCATCAGTAACCCCGGGACAGGGGGCGTCAGTCCGTACGAGCAGTACTTC

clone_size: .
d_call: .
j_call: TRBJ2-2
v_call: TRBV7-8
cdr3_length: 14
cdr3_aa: CASTGPASPGELFF
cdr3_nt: TGTGCCAGCACCGGCCCAGCTAGTCCCGGGGAGCTGTTTTTT

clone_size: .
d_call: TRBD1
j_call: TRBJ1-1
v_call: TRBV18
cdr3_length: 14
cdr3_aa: CASSPPGQGTEAFF
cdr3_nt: TGTGCCAGCTCACCTCCGGGACAGGGGACTGAAGCTTTCTTT

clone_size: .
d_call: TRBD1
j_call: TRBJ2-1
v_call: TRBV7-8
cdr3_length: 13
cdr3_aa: CASSTNEQGEQFF
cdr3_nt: TGTGCCAGCAGCACAAATGAACAGGGGGAGCAGTTCTTC

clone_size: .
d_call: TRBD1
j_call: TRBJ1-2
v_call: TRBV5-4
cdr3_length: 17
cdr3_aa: CASSLRGGNWGSRGYTF
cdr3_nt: TGTGCCAGCAGCTTGAGAGGGGGCAATTGGGGATCTCGTGGCTACACCTTC

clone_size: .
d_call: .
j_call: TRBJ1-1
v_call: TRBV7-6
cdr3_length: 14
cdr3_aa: CASSAGQMNTEAFF
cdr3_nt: TGTGCCAGCAGCGCCGGACAGATGAACACTGAAGCTTTCTTT

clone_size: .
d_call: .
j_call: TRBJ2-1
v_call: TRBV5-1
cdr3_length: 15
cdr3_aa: CASSLAMAYYNEQFF
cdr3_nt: TGCGCCAGCAGCTTGGCCATGGCTTACTACAATGAGCAGTTCTTC

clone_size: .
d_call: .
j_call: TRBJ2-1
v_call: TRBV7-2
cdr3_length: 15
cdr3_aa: CASSLLGGSYNEQFF
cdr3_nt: TGTGCCAGCAGCTTATTGGGAGGTTCCTACAATGAGCAGTTCTTC

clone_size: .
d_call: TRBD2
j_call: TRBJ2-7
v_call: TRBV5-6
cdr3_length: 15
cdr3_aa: CASSLVGGTSYEQYF
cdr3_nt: TGTGCCAGCAGCTTGGTGGGAGGGACCTCCTACGAGCAGTACTTC

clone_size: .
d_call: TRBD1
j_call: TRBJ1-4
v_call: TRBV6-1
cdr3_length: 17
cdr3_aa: CASSARQGRATNEKLFF
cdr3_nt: TGTGCCAGCAGTGCCCGACAGGGGAGAGCAACTAATGAAAAACTGTTTTTT

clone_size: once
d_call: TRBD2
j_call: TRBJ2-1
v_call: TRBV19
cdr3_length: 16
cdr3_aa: CASSIRGGFGGNEQFF
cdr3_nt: TGTGCCAGTAGTATAAGGGGAGGGTTCGGCGGCAATGAGCAGTTCTTC

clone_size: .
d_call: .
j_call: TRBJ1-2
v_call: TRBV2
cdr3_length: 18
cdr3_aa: CASSEFWGVAVANYGYTF
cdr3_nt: TGTGCCAGCAGTGAATTTTGGGGCGTTGCGGTGGCTAACTATGGCTACACCTTC

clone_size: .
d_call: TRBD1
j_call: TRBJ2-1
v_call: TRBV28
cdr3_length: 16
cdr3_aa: CASSLSTGVSYNEQFF
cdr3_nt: TGTGCCAGCAGTTTATCCACAGGGGTCTCCTACAATGAGCAGTTCTTC

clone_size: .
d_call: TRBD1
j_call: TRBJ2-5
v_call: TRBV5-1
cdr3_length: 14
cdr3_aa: CASSRQGGGETQYF
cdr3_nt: TGCGCCAGCAGCCGACAGGGGGGAGGAGAGACCCAGTACTTC

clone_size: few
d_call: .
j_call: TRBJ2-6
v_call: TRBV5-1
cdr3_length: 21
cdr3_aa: CASRQPGEPSLMDSGANVLTF
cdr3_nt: TGCGCCAGCAGACAGCCGGGAGAGCCAAGCCTCATGGACTCTGGGGCCAACGTCCTGACTTTC

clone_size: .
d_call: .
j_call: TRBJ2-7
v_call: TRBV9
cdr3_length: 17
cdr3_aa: CATQDRSQAASTYEQYF
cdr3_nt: TGTGCCACCCAGGATAGGAGCCAGGCCGCTAGCACCTACGAGCAGTACTTC

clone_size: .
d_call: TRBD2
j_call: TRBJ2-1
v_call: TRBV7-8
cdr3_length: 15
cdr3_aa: CASSLTSATYNEQFF
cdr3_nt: TGTGCCAGCAGCTTGACTAGCGCTACCTACAATGAGCAGTTCTTC

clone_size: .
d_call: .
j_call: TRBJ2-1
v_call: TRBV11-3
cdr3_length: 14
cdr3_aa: CASSLGPPGNEQFF
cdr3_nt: TGTGCCAGCAGCTTAGGTCCCCCAGGGAATGAGCAGTTCTTC

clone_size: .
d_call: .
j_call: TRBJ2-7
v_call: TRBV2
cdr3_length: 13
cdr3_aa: CASSYRVSYEQYF
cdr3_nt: TGTGCCAGCAGCTACAGGGTGTCTTACGAGCAGTACTTC